This TCR beta chain was sequenced in a study of T-cell reconstitution after alpha-beta-depleted transplantation in children. The sample holds many counts of this clonotype. The antigen remains undetermined. Study conclusions and caveats: As was reported, about two months after transplant, alpha-beta T cells came from several hundred expanded graft clones.

Preparation of the TCRbeta library used unique molecular identifiers. TCRdb used MiXCR to reprocess the PCR reads, holding one entry per CDR3 protein. The sample contains around 240,000 distinct CDR3 sequences, just under 8.5% of which appear only once. Trimming removed 4 bases at V and 4 bases at J, with 2 bases between. Germline loops: CDR1 KGHDR, CDR2 SFDVKD. This CDR3 has 11 residues. The sequence was collected from a male patient younger than 18 who had a stem cell transplant for acute lymphoblastic leukemia, so the T cells may come from the graft donor. This sequence joins TRBV24-1 and TRBJ2-3; D gene uncertain. Specimen: PBMCs, mostly from graft donor cells, collected 180 days after TCRalphabeta/CD19-depleted stem cell transplant. DNA for the CDR3: TGTGCCACCAGTGAAGCAGATACGCAGTATTTT. This translates into CATSEADTQYF.